This TCR beta chain appears in the sequencing data of a study of blood T cell repertoires in COVID-19. The assay was immunoSEQ multiplex PCR, and TCRdb's table has in-frame clones only and misses some. The sample records 100,000 to 150,000 clones, roughly four fifths being singletons. Trimming took 6 bases from V and 0 from J, leaving 13 bases between them. The CDR3 consists of 15 residues. CDR1 is MDHEN, CDR2 SYDVKM, per germline. The chain links TRBV28 to TRBJ2-3, with D maybe TRBD1 (7 bases). This sequence was found in a man aged 55 to 70 with acute or convalescent COVID-19. Sample: peripheral blood. The DNA of the CDR3 is TGTGCCAGCAGCCCGCGGGACAGAAGCACAGATACGCAGTATTTT. Translated, it gives CASSPRDRSTDTQYF.